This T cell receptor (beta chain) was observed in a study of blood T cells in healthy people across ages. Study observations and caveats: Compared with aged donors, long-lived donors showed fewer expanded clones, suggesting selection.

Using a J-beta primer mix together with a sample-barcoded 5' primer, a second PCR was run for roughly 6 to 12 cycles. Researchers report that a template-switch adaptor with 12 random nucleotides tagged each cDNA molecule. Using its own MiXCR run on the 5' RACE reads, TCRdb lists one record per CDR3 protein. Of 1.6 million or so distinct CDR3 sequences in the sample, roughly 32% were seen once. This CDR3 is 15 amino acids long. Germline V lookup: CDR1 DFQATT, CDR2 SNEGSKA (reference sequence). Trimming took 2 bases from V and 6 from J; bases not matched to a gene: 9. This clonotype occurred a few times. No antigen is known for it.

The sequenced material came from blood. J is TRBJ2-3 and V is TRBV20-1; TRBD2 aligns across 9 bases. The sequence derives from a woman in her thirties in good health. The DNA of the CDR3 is TGCAGTGCTAGACCCGGGACTAGCTTAGTGGATACGCAGTATTTT. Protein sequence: CSARPGTSLVDTQYF.